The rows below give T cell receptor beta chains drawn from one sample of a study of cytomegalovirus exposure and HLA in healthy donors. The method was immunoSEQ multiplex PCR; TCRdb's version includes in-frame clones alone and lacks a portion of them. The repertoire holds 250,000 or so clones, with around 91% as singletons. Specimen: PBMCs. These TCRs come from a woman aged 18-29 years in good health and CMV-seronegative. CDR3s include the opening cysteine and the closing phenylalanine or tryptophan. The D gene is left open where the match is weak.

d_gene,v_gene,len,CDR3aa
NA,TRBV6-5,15,CASSYGQGTNYGYTF
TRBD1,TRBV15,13,CATSTGQLYGYTF
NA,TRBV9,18,CASSVGTGVERLTDTQYF
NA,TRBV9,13,CASSGNIYNEQFF
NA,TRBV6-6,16,CASSTPGQTITGELFF
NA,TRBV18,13,CASSPGLRNIQYF
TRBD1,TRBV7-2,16,CASSAQGASGANVLTF
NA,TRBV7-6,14,CASSPRGAVTEAFF
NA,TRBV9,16,CASSPFGLRSSYEQYF
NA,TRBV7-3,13,CASSLRGRETQYF
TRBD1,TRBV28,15,CASSLPGGVVGGYTF
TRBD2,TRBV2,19,CASSLARNLAGGGTDTQYF
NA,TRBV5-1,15,CASSFGPGDNSPLHF
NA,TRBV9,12,CASSAELNEQFF
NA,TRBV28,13,CASSSAEFHGYTF
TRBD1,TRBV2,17,CASNFGQGAQGGEKLFF
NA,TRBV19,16,CASSIVWGRMNSPLHF
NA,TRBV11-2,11,CASSLSETQYF
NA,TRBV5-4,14,CASSLVGAGEKLFF
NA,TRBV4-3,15,CASSPRSQGGEKLFF
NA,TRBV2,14,CASSEWVGVGELFF
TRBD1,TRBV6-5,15,CASSYSDRGAFSAFF
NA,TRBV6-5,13,CASSYPGNTEAFF
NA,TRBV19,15,CASKDKGQGLSEQYF
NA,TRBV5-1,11,CASSSDEKLFF
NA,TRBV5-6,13,CASSPTTYNERFF
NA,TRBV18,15,CASSPPTARGETQYF
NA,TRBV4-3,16,CASSQGNPGEAYEQYF
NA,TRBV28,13,CASSLAGIYGYTF
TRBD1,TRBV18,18,CASSPQGQSQDYNSPLHF
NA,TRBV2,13,CASSGGVSYEQYF
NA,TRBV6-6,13,CASSYGGTQPQHF
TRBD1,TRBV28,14,CASRRQGVNYGYTF
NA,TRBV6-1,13,CASGGSSNQPQHF
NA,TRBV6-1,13,CASKRVRQETQYF
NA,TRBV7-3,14,CASSPQTGPDTQYF
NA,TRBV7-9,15,CASSLDRVGTGELFF
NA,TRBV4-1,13,CASSQAGEYGYTF
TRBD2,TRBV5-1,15,CASSLLGLEGNEQFF
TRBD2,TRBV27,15,CASSLLAGGLSEQFF
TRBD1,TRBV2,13,CASNPNSPRGTDF
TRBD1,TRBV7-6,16,CASSQRQGYDTGELFF
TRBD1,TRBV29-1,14,CSVVMRGQGYGYTF
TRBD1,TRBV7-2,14,CASSPLDRDYGYTF
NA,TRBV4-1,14,CASSQEGLAVTQYF
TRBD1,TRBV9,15,CASSAGQGMYNEQFF
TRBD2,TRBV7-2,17,CASSLGVTSGLGNEQFF
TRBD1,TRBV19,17,CASRTGTGGLSYTEAFF
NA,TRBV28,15,CASAVLRSSGNTIYF
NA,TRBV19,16,CASSNVAWGAQDTQYF
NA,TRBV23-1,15,CASSRAKGPYNEQFF
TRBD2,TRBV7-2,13,CASSSSGVYEQYF
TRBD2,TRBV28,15,CASWSSGGPQETQYF
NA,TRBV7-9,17,CASSNLYKGNPDTEAFF